This T cell receptor (beta chain) comes out of a study of post-analysis software for immune sequencing data (dated by TCRdb to 2013 to 2016). About the full investigation: Relapsing-remitting, secondary progressive and progressive-relapsing multiple sclerosis were recorded as disease courses, and subtype annotation was lacking for some patients. A subset of samples was prepared in parallel using single-end sample barcoding, then pooled and co-amplified after Illumina adapter ligation. Patient repertoires were compared against roughly 12 previously published healthy control repertoires from donors aged about 6 to 28 years. Overall study results and their limits: A handful of TRBV segments, including TRBV5-6, TRBV5-1 and TRBV20-1, were significantly more frequent in patients than controls. The control group was slightly older than the multiple sclerosis patient group. Direct clustering with F measure showed strong co-clustering of samples prepared in the same batch, prompting a batch-effect correction. Multiple sclerosis patients had significantly lower normalized Chao1 diversity than controls, a result that suggests substantial peripheral T-cell clonal expansion.

The CDR3 numbers 15 residues from cysteine through phenylalanine. Of the read, only the CDR3 DNA is kept; its 45 bases are in frame from base 1. Trimming costs V 2 bases and J 1 base, and their ends lie 14 bases apart. Taken from the germline V gene (reference sequence), the CDR1 and CDR2 loops are GTSNPN and SVGIG. TCR beta repertoires were profiled from peripheral blood of more than ten young patients with multiple sclerosis to demonstrate the VDJtools post-analysis software. Multiple sclerosis patients were children and adolescents aged roughly 6 to 17 years. The library was generated by PCR. The instrument given in TCRdb is Illumina HiSeq 2500. To reduce PCR and sequencing biases, unique molecular identifiers were incorporated into the TCR beta cDNA libraries. Roughly 500,000 cDNA molecules were obtained for every 1 to 10 million input T cells, so each molecule roughly corresponded to one T cell. The patient libraries were prepared and sequenced with the same protocol used for the earlier healthy control dataset. Samples belonging to the same batch were prepared together, multiplexed and sequenced on a shared HiSeq lane. The authors' pipeline ran thus. MIGEC handled the raw barcoded reads, throwing out single-read molecular identifier groups before consensus assembly and CDR3 extraction. Clonotype tables were post-analysed with VDJtools, normalizing diversity by down-sampling all datasets to the smallest sample size. In repertoire overlap clustering, CDR3 amino acid sequences, but not nucleotide sequences, were matched to correct batch-related cross-sample contamination. Through fastp at Q25 and MiXCR, TCRdb rebuilt clones from the public reads, retaining in-frame beta chains. Merged by CDR3 protein, the rows form single entries marked with the most common genes and DNA. It is TCRdb's table, rather than the study itself, that gives the V and J calls and clone size. This sample is represented by about 200,000 distinct CDR3 sequences; approximately 28% of them were singletons. Clones ranked in the top ten supply 3% to 3.5% of the sample.

As concerns this clonotype: Its antigen is not yet known. Base qualities are missing; no much larger clone stands one base away.

The receptor was derived from a girl aged 2-17 years with multiple sclerosis. The rearrangement joined TRBV30 to TRBJ1-1; TRBD1 is perhaps the D gene, given 5 matching bases. The sequencing sample was made of blood. The sequenced DNA: TGTGCCTGGAGTTCGGGGCGATTATCGAACACTGAAGCTTTCTTT. This translates into CAWSSGRLSNTEAFF.